The 4 T cell receptor beta chains presented below share a single source sample, sequenced in a study of molecular identifiers for immune sequencing clone quantification. Via MiXCR, TCRdb re-called the PCR reads, giving one row per CDR3 protein. The table has about 510,000 distinct CDR3 sequences, about 21% seen once. Sample: naive CD8+ T cells from blood, with Jurkat cell RNA spiked in. Subset specified: FACS-sorted CD8+CD4-CCR7+CD45RA+ naive T cells. Receptors originate from a human donor in good health. Some libraries in this study had Jurkat cell RNA spiked in.

This clonotype was seen at least ten times. V and J are TRBV14 and TRBJ2-3; D remains ambiguous. The CDR3 contains 14 residues. Germline loops: CDR1 SGHDN, CDR2 FVKESK. V was cut by 4 bases and J by 1 base, with 9 bases left in between. The CDR3 protein is CASSLLDRTDTQYF. For the CDR3, the DNA is TGTGCCAGCAGCCTTCTGGACCGCACAGATACGCAGTATTTT. The full variable domain, in which reference TRBV14 and TRBJ2-3 provide the parts outside the CDR3, is EAGVTQFPSHSVIEKGQTVTLRCDPISGHDNLYWYRRVMGKEIKFLLHFVKESKQDESGMPNNRFLAERTGGTYSTLKVQPAELEDSGVYFCASSLLDRTDTQYFGPGTRLTVL.

This clonotype was seen at least ten times. V usage is TRBV5-4 and J usage is TRBJ2-7; D unclear. Germline V gene data show CDR1 as SGHNT and CDR2 as YYREEE (reference sequence). V shed 1 base and J shed 7 bases, with 15 bases lying between them. The CDR3 is made up of 14 amino acids. The CDR3 DNA reads TGTGCCAGCAGCTTGTTCAGTATTTGGGATGAGCAGTACTTC. Translated: CASSLFSIWDEQYF.

Comments on this clonotype: Given a much more abundant clone one base away, this may be a read error. J is TRBJ2-3 and V is TRBV20-1; D remains ambiguous. The CDR3 loop spans 16 amino acids. CDR1 is DFQATT and CDR2 is SNEGSKA in the germline V gene (reference sequence). The CDR3 protein is CSAGDPAAASTDTQYF. The CDR3 DNA is TGCAGTGCTGGAGATCCTGCGGCCGCGAGCACAGATACGCAGTATTTT.

This clonotype was detected a few times. The rearrangement joins TRBV2 to TRBJ2-7; D is ambiguous. The germline gives CDR1 SNHLY, CDR2 FYNNEI. CDR3 length: 13 amino acids. The germline V and J ends were trimmed by 1 base and 3 bases, with 7 bases remaining between them. CDR3 in amino acids: CASSEGSRYEQYF. As DNA, the CDR3 is TGTGCCAGCAGTGAAGGGTCCCGCTACGAGCAGTACTTC.